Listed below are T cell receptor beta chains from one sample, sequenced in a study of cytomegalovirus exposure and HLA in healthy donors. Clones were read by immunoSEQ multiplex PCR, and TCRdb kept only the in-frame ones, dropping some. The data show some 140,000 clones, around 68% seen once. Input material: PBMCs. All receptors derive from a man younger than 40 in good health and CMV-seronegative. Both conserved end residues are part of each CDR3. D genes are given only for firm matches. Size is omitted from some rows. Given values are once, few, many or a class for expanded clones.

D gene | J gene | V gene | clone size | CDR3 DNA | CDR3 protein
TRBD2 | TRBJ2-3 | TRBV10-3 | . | TGTGCCATCAGGGAAACCGGGACTAGATACACAGATACGCAGTATTTT | CAIRETGTRYTDTQYF
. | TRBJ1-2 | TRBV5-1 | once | TGCGCCAGCAGCCCCGGAGCAGGGTATGGCTACACCTTC | CASSPGAGYGYTF
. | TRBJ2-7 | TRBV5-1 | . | TGCGCCAGCAGCTTGTCCGGAGCGAACGAGCAGTACTTC | CASSLSGANEQYF
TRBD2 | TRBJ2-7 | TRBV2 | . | TGTGCCTCTCAGCGGGGGGCAACCTACGAGCAGTACTTC | CASQRGATYEQYF
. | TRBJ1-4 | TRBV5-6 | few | TGTGCCAGCAGTGCGGGCACTAATGAAAAACTGTTTTTT | CASSAGTNEKLFF
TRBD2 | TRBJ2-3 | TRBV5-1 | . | TGCGCCAGCAGGCCAGCGGGGAGTACAGATACGCAGTATTTT | CASRPAGSTDTQYF
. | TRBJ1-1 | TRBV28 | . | TGTGCCAGCATAGGGGGGGTATATACTGAAGCTTTCTTT | CASIGGVYTEAFF
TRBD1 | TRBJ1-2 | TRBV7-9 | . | TGTGCCAGCAGCTGGGACAGCGATTCCTATGGCTACACCTTC | CASSWDSDSYGYTF
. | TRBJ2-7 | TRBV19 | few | TGTGCCAGTAGTCTCCGGGACACAGGCTACGAGCAGTACTTC | CASSLRDTGYEQYF
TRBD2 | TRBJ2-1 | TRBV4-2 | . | TGTGCCAGCAGCCAAGATTACGGGGGGAGCGGGGAGCAGTTCTTC | CASSQDYGGSGEQFF
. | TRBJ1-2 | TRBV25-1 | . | TGTGCCAGCAGTGAATCAGATTATGGCTACACCTTC | CASSESDYGYTF
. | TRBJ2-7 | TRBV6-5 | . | TGTGCCAGCAGTTACGGTCCGGGGTGCGAGCAGTACTTC | CASSYGPGCEQYF
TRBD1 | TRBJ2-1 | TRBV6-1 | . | TGTGCCAGCAGAGCTGACAGGGGGTCCTACAATGAGCAGTTCTTC | CASRADRGSYNEQFF
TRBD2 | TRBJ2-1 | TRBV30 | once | TGTGCCTGGAGGGGGGGGAGGGTTTGGACCTACAATGAGCAGTTCTTC | CAWRGGRVWTYNEQFF
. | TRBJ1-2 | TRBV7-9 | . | TGTGCCAGCAGCCCGGACAGTTATGGCTACACCTTC | CASSPDSYGYTF
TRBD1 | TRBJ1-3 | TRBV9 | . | TGTGCCAGCAGCGTAGCTGGGACAGGGCGCTCTGGAAACACCATATATTTT | CASSVAGTGRSGNTIYF
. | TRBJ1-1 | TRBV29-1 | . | TGCAGCGTCAACTCAGGGTTGAACACTGAAGCTTTCTTT | CSVNSGLNTEAFF
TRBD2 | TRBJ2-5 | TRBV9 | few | TGTGCCAGCAGCGTCCAGCGGGGGGGCCGGGAGACCCAGTACTTC | CASSVQRGGRETQYF
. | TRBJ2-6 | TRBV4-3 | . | TGCGCCAGCAGCCAAGATGAGGGAGGTGGGGCCAACGTCCTGACTTTC | CASSQDEGGGANVLTF
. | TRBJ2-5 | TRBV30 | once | TGTGCCTGGAGTCGGACTGGGGAGACCCAGTACTTC | CAWSRTGETQYF
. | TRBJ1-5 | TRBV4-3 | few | TGCGCCAGCAGCCAAGGGTGGGGAGGGAATCAGCCCCAGAATTTT | CASSQGWGGNQPQNF
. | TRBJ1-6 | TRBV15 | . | TGTGCCACCAGCAGAGACGGGGAGCATTCACCCCTCCACTTT | CATSRDGEHSPLHF
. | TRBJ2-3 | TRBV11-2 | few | TGTGCCAGCAGCTTAGGGGGAGGTCCAGATACGCAGTATTTT | CASSLGGGPDTQYF
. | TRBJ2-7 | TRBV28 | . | TGTGCCAGCAGAAGAACAGGGATCTACGAGCAGTACTTC | CASRRTGIYEQYF
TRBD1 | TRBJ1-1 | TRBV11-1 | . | TGTGCCAGCAGCTTGGGGACAGACACTGAAGCTTTCTTT | CASSLGTDTEAFF
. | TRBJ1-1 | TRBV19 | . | TGTGCCAGTAGTATCCAGGGAATGAACACTGAAGCTTTCTTT | CASSIQGMNTEAFF
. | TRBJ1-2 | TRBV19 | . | TGTGCCAGTAGCATTTTCGGACAGAGACATAACTATGGCTACACCTTC | CASSIFGQRHNYGYTF
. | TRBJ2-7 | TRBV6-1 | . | TGTGCCAGCAGTGTTCTAAAGGACTTCTCCTACGAGCAGTACTTC | CASSVLKDFSYEQYF
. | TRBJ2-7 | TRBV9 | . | TGTGCCAGCAGCGCCGGCGGGGGCACTCATCTGGAGCAGTACTTC | CASSAGGGTHLEQYF
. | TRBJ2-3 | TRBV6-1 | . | TGTGCCAGCAGCCTGAGGGCCAACACAGATACGCAGTATTTT | CASSLRANTDTQYF
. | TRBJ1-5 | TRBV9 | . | TGTGCCAGCAGCGTAGACCCCACAGGAGCCCAGCATTTT | CASSVDPTGAQHF
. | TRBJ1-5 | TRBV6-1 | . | TGTGCCAGCAGTGGGACAGATGATCAGCCCCAGAATTTT | CASSGTDDQPQNF
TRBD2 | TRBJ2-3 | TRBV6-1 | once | TGTGCCAGCAGCTCTAGCGGGGGCACAGATACGCAGTATTTT | CASSSSGGTDTQYF
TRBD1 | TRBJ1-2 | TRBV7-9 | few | TGTGCCAGCAGCCTCACGCCGACAGGGGAAAAGCGGGGCTACACCTTC | CASSLTPTGEKRGYTF
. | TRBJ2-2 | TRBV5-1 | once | TGCGCCAGCAGCCTCCTACGGGGTCCCGATGCAAACACCGGGGAGCTGTTTTTT | CASSLLRGPDANTGELFF
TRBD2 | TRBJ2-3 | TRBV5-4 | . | TGTGCCAGCACCGACCTGGGCGGGGGGCTAGATACGCAGTATTTT | CASTDLGGGLDTQYF
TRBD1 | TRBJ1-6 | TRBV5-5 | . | TGTGCCAGCAGCTTGGCGGGACAGGCTAATTCACCCCTCCACTTT | CASSLAGQANSPLHF
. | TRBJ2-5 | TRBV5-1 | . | TGCGCCAGCAGCCAAGCGGTAGAAGCCGGGGAGACCCAGTACTTC | CASSQAVEAGETQYF
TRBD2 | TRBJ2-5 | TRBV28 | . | TGTGCCAGCAGTTTACCTCTAGCGGGGGGCCCCGACCAAGAGACCCAGTACTTC | CASSLPLAGGPDQETQYF
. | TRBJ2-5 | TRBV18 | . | TGTGCCAGCTCAAACCGGTTAGAGACCCAGTACTTC | CASSNRLETQYF
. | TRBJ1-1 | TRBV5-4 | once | TGTGCCAGCAGCTTGGAAGGACTAATAGCTGAAGCTTTCTTT | CASSLEGLIAEAFF
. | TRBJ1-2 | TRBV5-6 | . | TGTGCCAGCAGCTTGGGCAGGGGTATTTCCTATGGCTACACCTTC | CASSLGRGISYGYTF
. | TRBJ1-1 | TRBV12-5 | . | TGTGCTAGTGGCACCGGAGGACCGGGGGCTTTCTTT | CASGTGGPGAFF
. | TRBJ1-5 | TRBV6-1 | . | TGTGCCAGCAGTGATGGAGTTCAGCCCCAGCATTTT | CASSDGVQPQHF
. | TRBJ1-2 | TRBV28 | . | TGTGCCACCCTCTCGGTAGGGAGCGGTGACTATGGCTACACCTTC | CATLSVGSGDYGYTF
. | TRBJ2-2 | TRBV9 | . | TGTGCCAGCGGAACACATCAGGGGTTCGCCGGGGAGCTGTTTTTT | CASGTHQGFAGELFF
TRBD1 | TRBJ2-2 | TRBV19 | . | TGTGCCAGTAGTATTGGGGACAGGCAAAACACCGGGGAGCTGTTTTTT | CASSIGDRQNTGELFF
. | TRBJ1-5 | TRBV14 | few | TGTGCCAGCAGCCAAGGTTTAAAGCGGTCTGGATGCAATCAGCCCCAGCATTTT | CASSQGLKRSGCNQPQHF
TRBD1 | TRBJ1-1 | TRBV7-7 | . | TGTGCTAGCAGCCGGGACAGGGGAACTGAAGCTTTCTTT | CASSRDRGTEAFF
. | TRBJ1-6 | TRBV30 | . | TGTGCCTGGAAAAAGGGTTGGTTGCAGGACTCGAGCTCCTATAATTCACCCCTCCACTTT | CAWKKGWLQDSSSYNSPLHF
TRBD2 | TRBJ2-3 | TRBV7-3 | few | TGTGCCAGCAGCACAGGGACTAGCTCAGATACGCAGTATTTT | CASSTGTSSDTQYF
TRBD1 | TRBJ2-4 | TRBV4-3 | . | TGCGCCAGCAGCTCTGGGGCCGGGACAGGGGTGCGAAACATTCAGTACTTC | CASSSGAGTGVRNIQYF